The 3 T cell receptor beta chains reported below all come from one sample, sequenced in a study of blood T cell repertoires in COVID-19. TCRdb keeps only in-frame clones here, not all; method: immunoSEQ multiplex PCR. Of 45,000 to 50,000 clones listed, roughly 80% are singletons. What was sequenced was peripheral blood. Receptors originate from a man aged 60-69 years with active COVID-19.

This chain connects TRBV28 to TRBJ1-6; TRBD1 aligns across 7 bases. The CDR3 spans 14 residues. The V gene end was trimmed by 8 bases and the J gene end by 14 bases; junction bases not matched to a gene: 15. From germline, CDR1 is MDHEN and CDR2 SYDVKM. The DNA for the CDR3 is TGTGCCAGCGGAGGGGGCAGGGCCCTCGAAGCCCTCCACTTT. Residues: CASGGGRALEALHF.

The chain is built from TRBV28 and TRBJ1-1; no clear D. Germline assignment: CDR1 MDHEN and CDR2 SYDVKM. The CDR3 is 14 residues long. The ends were cut back, 3 bases at V and 0 bases at J, with 8 bases in the middle. The CDR3 coding sequence is TGTGCCAGCAGTTTGGTCAGGCTGAACACTGAAGCTTTCTTT. Its translation: CASSLVRLNTEAFF.

Judged by abundance, this clone is medium-sized. V and J are TRBV15 and TRBJ1-4; D remains unclear. V gave up 3 bases and J gave up 6 bases, with 8 bases separating them. The CDR3 has 13 residues. Germline-derived CDR1 and CDR2 are LNHNV and YYDKDF (reference sequence). CDR3 amino acids: CATSSEGDEKLFF. CDR3 nucleotide sequence: TGTGCCACCAGCAGCGAGGGTGATGAAAAACTGTTTTTT.